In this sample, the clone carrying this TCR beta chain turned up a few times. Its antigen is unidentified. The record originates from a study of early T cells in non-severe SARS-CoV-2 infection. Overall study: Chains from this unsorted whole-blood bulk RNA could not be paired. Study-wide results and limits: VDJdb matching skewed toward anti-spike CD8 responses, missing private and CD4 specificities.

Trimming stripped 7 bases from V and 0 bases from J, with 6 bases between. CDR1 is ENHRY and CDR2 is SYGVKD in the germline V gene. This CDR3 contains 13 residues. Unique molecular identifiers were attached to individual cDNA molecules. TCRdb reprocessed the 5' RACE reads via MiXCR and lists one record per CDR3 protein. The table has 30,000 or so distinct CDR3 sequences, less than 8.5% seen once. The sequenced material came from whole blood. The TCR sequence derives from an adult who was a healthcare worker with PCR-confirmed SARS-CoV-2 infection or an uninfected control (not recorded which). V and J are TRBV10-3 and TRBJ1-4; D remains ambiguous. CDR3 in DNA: TGTGCCATCAAGGCAGCAACTAATGAAAAACTGTTTTTT. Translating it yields CAIKAATNEKLFF.